One sample yielded the 6 T cell receptor beta chains listed below, sequenced in a study of cytomegalovirus exposure and HLA in healthy donors. TCRdb's table, derived via immunoSEQ multiplex PCR, lists solely in-frame clones and lacks some. The repertoire holds 280,000 or so clones, with around 89% as singletons. The specimen sequenced was PBMCs. The receptors derive from a young woman in good health and CMV-seronegative.

The chain combines TRBV5-1 with TRBJ1-1; D unresolved. The V gene's germline CDR1 is SGHRS and CDR2 YFSETQ. V was trimmed by 2 bases and J by 4 bases, leaving 18 bases between them. The CDR3 extends over 16 amino acids. CDR3 residues: CASSLEGWTVVTEAFF. As DNA, the CDR3 is TGCGCCAGCAGCTTAGAAGGATGGACTGTGGTCACTGAAGCTTTCTTT.

This clone was seen only a few times. CDR3 sequence (DNA): TGTGCCAGCAGCTTAGTTGGGACTAGCGGGACCGGAGAGACCCAGTACTTC. Translating it yields CASSLVGTSGTGETQYF. The gene calls are TRBV7-8 and TRBJ2-5; 13 bases map to TRBD2. The junction had 6 bases not matched to a gene; V was cut back by 1 base and J by 4 bases. Germline V lookup: CDR1 SGHVS, CDR2 FQNEAQ. The CDR3 spans 17 residues.

The J gene is TRBJ1-2, the V gene TRBV18; 7 positions agree with TRBD1. Looked up from germline, CDR1 is KGHSH and CDR2 is LQKENI. The trim removed 2 bases at V and 8 bases at J, leaving 11 bases unmatched. This CDR3 spans 15 amino acids. For the CDR3, the DNA is TGTGCCAGCTCACCAGGCACGACAGGGTTCCGCGGCTACACCTTC. This gives the protein CASSPGTTGFRGYTF.

The chain couples TRBV7-6 to TRBJ1-1; D is perhaps TRBD1 (5 bases). Germline V gene data show CDR1 as SGHVS and CDR2 as FNYEAQ. The CDR3 is made up of 14 amino acids. Deletions cut 0 bases from V and 6 bases from J, with 11 bases between. CDR3 region: CASSLADSFAEAFF. The CDR3 nucleotides are TGTGCCAGCAGCTTAGCCGACAGTTTCGCTGAAGCTTTCTTT.

This clone has only one observation. The rearrangement uses TRBV28 and TRBJ1-2; no firm D call. Germline V CDR1 and CDR2: MDHEN, SYDVKM. The V end was cut by 6 bases, the J end by 4 bases, with 12 bases between. The CDR3 length is 13 residues. This CDR3 reads CASSPESGYGYTF. The CDR3 nucleotides read TGTGCCAGCAGCCCAGAGTCGGGCTATGGCTACACCTTC.

This chain connects TRBV30 to TRBJ1-5; TRBD1 might be the D (5 bases). The CDR3 is made up of 14 amino acids. The V gene lost 3 bases and the J gene lost 6 bases, with 15 bases spanning the gap. From germline, CDR1 is GTSNPN and CDR2 SVGIG (reference sequence). In nucleotides, the CDR3 is TGTGCCTGGAGCGAAGGGGCGCTGGCTCAGCCCCAGCATTTT. Amino acids: CAWSEGALAQPQHF.